The rows below give T cell receptor beta chains drawn from one sample of a study of response to subunit inactivated influenza vaccine. Using its own MiXCR run on the RT-PCR reads, TCRdb lists one record per CDR3 protein. The sample lists around 530,000 distinct CDR3 sequences; 12% were seen once. The source material was PBMCs from blood, sampled on the day of vaccination. These TCRs come from a man aged 50-60 years who received an inactivated influenza vaccine. The CDR3 runs from the conserved cysteine through the conserved F or W. The D gene is left open where the match is weak. For some rows the clone size is stated as once, few or many, or as a class when expanded; others skip it.

clone size	J gene	D gene	V gene	CDR3 protein	CDR3 DNA
many	TRBJ2-1	TRBD2	TRBV18	CASLAGRSYNEQFF	TGTGCCAGCCTAGCGGGCCGCTCCTACAATGAGCAGTTCTTC
NA	TRBJ2-7	NA	TRBV6-2/TRBV6-3	CASSQRQGLPYEQYF	TGTGCCAGCAGTCAGCGCCAGGGGCTCCCCTACGAGCAGTACTTC
few	TRBJ2-1	NA	TRBV14	CASSRRLFNFNEQFF	TGTGCCAGCAGCCGACGCCTTTTTAATTTCAATGAGCAGTTCTTC
NA	TRBJ1-4	TRBD1	TRBV10-3	CAISDSLDRGNEKLFF	TGTGCCATCAGTGATTCCTTAGACAGGGGTAATGAAAAACTGTTTTTT
few	TRBJ1-6	NA	TRBV24-1	CATSRQSNSPLHF	TGTGCCACCAGCCGACAATCCAATTCACCCCTCCACTTT
NA	TRBJ2-1	NA	TRBV7-6	CASSLVFSRNNEQFF	TGTGCCAGCAGCTTAGTTTTCTCCCGAAACAATGAGCAGTTCTTC
few	TRBJ2-7	NA	TRBV20-1	CSARVTDYEQYF	TGCAGTGCTAGAGTCACCGACTACGAGCAGTACTTC
few	TRBJ2-5	TRBD2	TRBV12-3/TRBV12-4	CASRSGTSGETQYF	TGTGCCAGCAGGTCCGGGACTAGCGGCGAGACCCAGTACTTC
few	TRBJ2-5	NA	TRBV25-1	CASSVSRSTETQYF	TGTGCCAGCAGTGTGTCTAGGTCCACTGAGACCCAGTACTTC
NA	TRBJ2-5	NA	TRBV7-9	CASSQAFYGQETQYF	TGTGCCAGCAGCCAAGCCTTTTACGGGCAAGAGACCCAGTACTTC
many	TRBJ2-1	TRBD2	TRBV7-2	CASSPRTSRVGNEQFF	TGTGCCAGCAGCCCTCGGACTAGCCGAGTGGGCAATGAGCAGTTCTTC
few	TRBJ2-6	NA	TRBV13	CASSWGTGANVLTF	TGTGCCAGCAGCTGGGGGACTGGGGCCAACGTCCTGACTTTC
once	TRBJ2-7	TRBD1	TRBV28	CASSQPGTGRQYF	TGTGCCAGCAGTCAACCCGGGACAGGGAGGCAGTACTTC
NA	TRBJ2-1	NA	TRBV29-1	CSVAPKYNEQFF	TGCAGCGTTGCCCCGAAGTACAATGAGCAGTTCTTC
NA	TRBJ2-2	NA	TRBV11-3	CASSLVAANTGELFF	TGTGCCAGCAGCTTAGTAGCTGCGAACACCGGGGAGCTGTTTTTT
NA	TRBJ1-5	NA	TRBV6-2/TRBV6-3	CASSYRAMSNQPQHF	TGTGCCAGCAGTTACCGGGCTATGAGCAATCAGCCCCAGCATTTT
few	TRBJ2-2	TRBD1	TRBV20-1	CSAPKQGSTGELFF	TGCAGTGCTCCCAAACAGGGGTCCACCGGGGAGCTGTTTTTT
few	TRBJ2-3	NA	TRBV12-3/TRBV12-4	CASSFDSGTDTQYF	TGTGCCAGCAGTTTTGATAGCGGAACAGATACGCAGTATTTT